The 9 T cell receptor beta chains below were found in one sample sequenced in a study of blood T cell repertoires in COVID-19 (dated by TCRdb to about 2020). The library was obtained by the immunoSEQ multiplex PCR assay. TCRdb obtained this table from immuneACCESS and retained in-frame rearrangements with V and J assigned. These tables miss some clones; where compared with another copy, unresolved V genes account for less than half of the shortfall, and the remainder is unexplained. This sample gives about 310,000 clones in total; almost 90% of them show up just once. The ten largest clonotypes hold 3.5% to 4.5% of the sample. The sample taken for sequencing was PBMCs or T cells enriched from blood (not recorded which). Every receptor here comes from a woman between 18 and 29 years old with acute COVID-19.

The rearrangement links TRBV29-1 to TRBJ1-6, with 7 nucleotides matching TRBD1. CDR3 length: 14 amino acids. Germline CDR1 and CDR2: SQVTM and ANQGSEA. V shed 7 bases, J shed 5 bases, and the junction held 8 bases outside the gene matches. CDR3 sequence reads: CSAKGTGDNSPLHF. For the CDR3, the DNA is TGCAGCGCCAAGGGTACAGGGGATAATTCACCCCTCCACTTT.

This chain links TRBV6-2 or TRBV6-3 with TRBJ2-7; 7 bases line up with TRBD1. V trimming: 5 bases; J trimming: 2 bases; junction bases outside the gene matches: 12. Germline V CDR1 and CDR2: MNHEY, SVGEGT. CDR3 length equals 16 residues. The CDR3 loop is CASSRHWDRGTYEQYF. The CDR3, as DNA: TGTGCCAGCAGTCGCCATTGGGACAGAGGAACCTACGAGCAGTACTTC.

J is TRBJ2-7 and V is TRBV19, with TRBD1 matching 8 bases. The CDR3 loop spans 15 amino acids. V shed 6 bases and J 3 bases; nucleotides not matched to a gene: 10. Germline loops: CDR1 LNHDA, CDR2 SQIVND (reference sequence). Here the CDR3 reads CASRYATGGYYEQYF. The CDR3 coding sequence is TGTGCCAGTAGGTATGCAACAGGGGGGTACTACGAGCAGTACTTC.

This clone was recorded once. This chain joins TRBV28 and TRBJ1-4; 7 bases are shared with TRBD1. Per germline, CDR1 MDHEN and CDR2 SYDVKM. This CDR3 has 15 residues. The trim removed 6 bases at V and 7 bases at J, leaving 11 bases unmatched. The CDR3 DNA sequence: TGTGCCAGCAGCCCTCCCCGACAGGGTGGTGAAAAACTGTTTTTT. It yields the protein CASSPPRQGGEKLFF.

This clone has just a few counts. This sequence joins TRBV6-5 and TRBJ1-2; weak D call: TRBD1 (5 bases). Germline loops: CDR1 MNHEY, CDR2 SVGAGI. The V end lost 8 bases, the J end lost 3 bases, and 19 bases lay between the germline ends. This CDR3 has 15 residues. The CDR3 loop reads CASAGRGAGDYGYTF. Written as DNA, the CDR3 is TGTGCCAGCGCGGGAAGGGGAGCTGGGGACTATGGCTACACCTTC.

The J gene is TRBJ1-2, the V gene TRBV5-6; weak D call: TRBD1 (5 bases). Germline CDR1 is SGHDT and CDR2 is YYEEEE. Trimming cost V 3 bases and J 6 bases, with 21 bases left between them. The CDR3 covers 16 residues. The DNA of the CDR3 is TGTGCCAGCAGCTCCTACGACAGTCCTAACCCACATGGCTACACCTTC. Protein: CASSSYDSPNPHGYTF. Variable domain in full (rest from reference TRBV5-6 and TRBJ1-2): DAGVTQSPTHLIKTRGQQVTLRCSPKSGHDTVSWYQQALGQGPQFIFQYYEEEERQRGNFPDRFSGHQFPNYSSELNVNALLLGDSALYLCASSSYDSPNPHGYTFGSGTRLTVV.

This clone was found a few times. CDR3 sequence (DNA): TGTGCCAGCGACAGGGCCGGGCAGCCCCAGCATTTT. It yields the protein CASDRAGQPQHF. This sequence joins TRBV19 and TRBJ1-5; 7 nucleotides align to TRBD1. The CDR3 runs to 12 residues. Trimming at V came to 9 bases and at J to 7 bases, leaving 6 bases not matched to a gene. Germline V CDR1 and CDR2: LNHDA, SQIVND (reference sequence).

V gene TRBV5-1 combines with J gene TRBJ2-1; 14 nucleotides line up with TRBD2. Germline V lookup: CDR1 SGHRS, CDR2 YFSETQ. V shed 3 bases, J shed 12 bases, and the junction held 20 bases outside the gene matches. The CDR3 spans 19 residues. CDR3 sequence reads: CASSSPGLAGVDTARGQFF. CDR3 DNA: TGCGCCAGCAGCTCCCCGGGACTAGCGGGAGTGGACACCGCCCGGGGGCAGTTCTTC.

The chain uses TRBV6-4 and TRBJ2-3, with D maybe TRBD1 (7 bases). The CDR3 consists of 13 residues. Germline CDR1 MRHNA, CDR2 SNTAGT. V gave up 6 bases and J gave up 5 bases, with 12 bases separating them. The CDR3 protein is CASSQGGRDTQYF. CDR3 DNA sequence: TGTGCCAGCAGCCAGGGGGGAAGAGATACGCAGTATTTT.